The sequence of this T cell receptor beta chain was determined in a study of cytomegalovirus exposure and HLA in healthy donors. The CDR3 runs 17 residues. V gave up 0 bases and J gave up 8 bases; unmatched junction bases: 9. CDR1 is SGHRS, CDR2 YFSETQ, per germline. Study-level findings and limits: TRBV6-2, TRBV6-3 and other indistinguishable V segments were excluded.

Vbeta (60) and Jbeta (13) primers were used in the PCR. The method was immunoSEQ multiplex PCR; TCRdb's version includes in-frame clones alone and lacks a portion of them. Of more than 90,000 clones detected, 70% to 80% appear once; the ten largest clones hold about 3%. In the case of this clone: The antigen remains unidentified.

The origin of this receptor is a woman aged 18-35 years in good health and CMV-seropositive. The V gene is TRBV5-1, the J gene TRBJ2-1, with 12 bases fitting TRBD2. The sequenced sample consisted of PBMCs. The CDR3 loop is CASSLALASGRAYEQFF. CDR3 DNA sequence: TGCGCCAGCAGCTTGGCCTTGGCTAGCGGGAGGGCCTATGAGCAGTTCTTC.